This T cell receptor (beta chain) is from a study of early T cells in non-severe SARS-CoV-2 infection. Trimming took 0 bases from V and 12 from J, leaving 10 bases between them. The CDR3 is made up of 12 amino acids. Germline values: CDR1 LGHDT, CDR2 YNNKEL (reference sequence). TCRdb called the 5' RACE reads again in MiXCR, with one record for every CDR3 protein. This sample has 50,000 to 65,000 distinct CDR3 sequences, with around 13% found just once. This TCR was recovered from an adult who was a healthcare worker with PCR-confirmed SARS-CoV-2 infection or an uninfected control (not recorded which). V is TRBV3-1 and J is TRBJ2-3; D call uncertain. Sequenced sample: whole blood. The CDR3 coding sequence is TGTGCCAGCAGCCAAGATAGGTCGGATCAGTATTTT. This gives the protein CASSQDRSDQYF.